This note documents a single TCR beta chain sequence. Germline V CDR1 and CDR2: LNHDA, SQIVND (reference sequence). Between the trimmed V and J ends, which lost 6 bases and 4 bases, there was a span of 5 bases. The CDR3 is made up of 11 amino acids. The sample comes from a study of shared clonotypes between healthy human individuals. Study overall: Three plates were used per donor for CD4 naive, three for CD4 memory, two for CD8 naive and one for CD8 memory.

TCRdb's copy holds only in-frame clones and misses some; the assay was immunoSEQ multiplex PCR. The sample records about 710,000 clones, over 60% being singletons. Sequencing was done on a sample of memory CD4+ T cells sorted from blood. The subset was: CD45RA-negative fraction. This rearrangement joins TRBV19 to TRBJ2-3; D is unresolved. This TCR was recovered from a woman in her 30s in good health. The CDR3 here is CASRSADTQYF. The CDR3 DNA reads as TGTGCCAGTAGGTCCGCAGATACGCAGTATTTT.